This T cell receptor beta chain was profiled in a study of blood T cell repertoires in COVID-19. This CDR3 spans 18 amino acids. Trimming at V came to 8 bases and at J to 4 bases, leaving 19 bases not matched to a gene. The germline V gene encodes CDR1 ENHRY and CDR2 SYGVKD. Clones were read by immunoSEQ multiplex PCR, and TCRdb kept only the in-frame ones, dropping some. The data contain over 100,000 clones, around nine tenths of them singletons. The chain couples TRBV10-3 to TRBJ2-5, with 10 bases matching TRBD1. Input material: peripheral blood. This clonotype was obtained from a woman in her 70s with COVID-19, enrolled during active disease. The CDR3 loop is CAIGGQGKETRARETQYF. The CDR3 DNA sequence: TGTGCCATCGGGGGACAGGGGAAGGAGACCCGGGCCAGAGAGACCCAGTACTTC.